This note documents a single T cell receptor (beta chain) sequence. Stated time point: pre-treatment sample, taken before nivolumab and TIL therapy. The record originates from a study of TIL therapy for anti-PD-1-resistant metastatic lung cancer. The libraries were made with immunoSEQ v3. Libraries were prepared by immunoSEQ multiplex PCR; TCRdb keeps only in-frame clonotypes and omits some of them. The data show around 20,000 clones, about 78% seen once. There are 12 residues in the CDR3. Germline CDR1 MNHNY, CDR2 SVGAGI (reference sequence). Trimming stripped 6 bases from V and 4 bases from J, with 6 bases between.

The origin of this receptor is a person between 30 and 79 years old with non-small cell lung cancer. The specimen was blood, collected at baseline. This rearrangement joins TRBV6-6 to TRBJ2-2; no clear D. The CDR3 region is CASSRRTGELFF. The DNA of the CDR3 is TGTGCCAGCAGCCGTCGCACCGGGGAGCTGTTTTTT.